This record looks at one TCR beta chain sequence and its context. From germline, CDR1 is SGHNT and CDR2 YENEEA. Trimming shortened V by 5 bases and J by 5 bases, and 18 bases separated the two germline ends. The CDR3 is 15 amino acids. The primer mix had 60 Vbeta and 13 Jbeta primers. The assay was immunoSEQ multiplex PCR, and TCRdb's table has in-frame clones only and misses some. The sample consists of 150,000 to 200,000 clones, 60% to 85% of them appearing once. The data originate from a study of cytomegalovirus exposure and HLA in healthy donors. The rearrangement uses TRBV11-3 and TRBJ2-5; D might be TRBD2 (5 bases). The sequence came from a man in his thirties or forties in good health and CMV-seropositive. Input material: PBMCs. CDR3 residues: CASSPGERTVETQYF. The CDR3 DNA is TGTGCCAGCAGCCCCGGGGAGAGGACCGTGGAGACCCAGTACTTC.